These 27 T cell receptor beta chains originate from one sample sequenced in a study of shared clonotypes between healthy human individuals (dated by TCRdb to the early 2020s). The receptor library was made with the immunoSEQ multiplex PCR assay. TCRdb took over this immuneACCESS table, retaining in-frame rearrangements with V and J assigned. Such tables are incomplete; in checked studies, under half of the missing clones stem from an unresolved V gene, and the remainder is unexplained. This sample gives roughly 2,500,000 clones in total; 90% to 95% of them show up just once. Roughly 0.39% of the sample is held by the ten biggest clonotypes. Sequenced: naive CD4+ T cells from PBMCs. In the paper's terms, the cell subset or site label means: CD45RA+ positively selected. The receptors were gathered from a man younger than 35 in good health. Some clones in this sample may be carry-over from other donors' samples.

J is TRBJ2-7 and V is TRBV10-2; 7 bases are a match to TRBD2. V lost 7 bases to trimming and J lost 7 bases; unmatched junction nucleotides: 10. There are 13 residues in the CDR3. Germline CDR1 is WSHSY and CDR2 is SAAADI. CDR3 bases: TGCGCCAGCACCCCAGGGTGGGGGGGTGAGCAGTACTTC. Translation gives CASTPGWGGEQYF.

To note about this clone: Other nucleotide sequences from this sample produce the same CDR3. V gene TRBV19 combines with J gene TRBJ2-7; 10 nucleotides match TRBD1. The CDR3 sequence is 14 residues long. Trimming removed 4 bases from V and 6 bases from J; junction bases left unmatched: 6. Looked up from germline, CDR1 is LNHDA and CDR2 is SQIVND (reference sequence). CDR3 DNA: TGTGCCAGTAGTACGGGACAGGGGTTGGGCGAGCAGTACTTC. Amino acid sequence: CASSTGQGLGEQYF.

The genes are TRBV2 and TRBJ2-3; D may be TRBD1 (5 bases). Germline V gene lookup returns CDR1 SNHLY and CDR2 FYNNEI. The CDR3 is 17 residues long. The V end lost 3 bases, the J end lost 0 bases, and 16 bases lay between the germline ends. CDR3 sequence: CASSELVGALSTDTQYF. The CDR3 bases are TGTGCCAGCAGTGAGCTCGTAGGGGCCCTAAGCACAGATACGCAGTATTTT.

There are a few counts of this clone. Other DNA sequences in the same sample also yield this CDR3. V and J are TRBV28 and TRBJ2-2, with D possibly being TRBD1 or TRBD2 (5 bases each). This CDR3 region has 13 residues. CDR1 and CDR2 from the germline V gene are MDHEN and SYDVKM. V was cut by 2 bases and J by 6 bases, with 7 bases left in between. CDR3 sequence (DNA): TGTGCCAGCAGTTTAGGGGGACCCGGGGAGCTGTTTTTT. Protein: CASSLGGPGELFF. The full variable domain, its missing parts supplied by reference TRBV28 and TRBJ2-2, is DVKVTQSSRYLVKRTGEKVFLECVQDMDHENMFWYRQDPGLGLRLIYFSYDVKMKEKGDIPEGYSVSREKKERFSLILESASTNQTSMYLCASSLGGPGELFFGEGSRLTVL.

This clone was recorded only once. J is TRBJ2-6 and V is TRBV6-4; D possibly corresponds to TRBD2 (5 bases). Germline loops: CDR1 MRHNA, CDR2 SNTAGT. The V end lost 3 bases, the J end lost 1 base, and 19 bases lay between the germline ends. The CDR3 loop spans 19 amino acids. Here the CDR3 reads CASSEVSVRGWSGANVLTF. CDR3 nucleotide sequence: TGTGCCAGCAGTGAGGTGTCAGTGAGAGGGTGGTCTGGGGCCAACGTCCTGACTTTC.

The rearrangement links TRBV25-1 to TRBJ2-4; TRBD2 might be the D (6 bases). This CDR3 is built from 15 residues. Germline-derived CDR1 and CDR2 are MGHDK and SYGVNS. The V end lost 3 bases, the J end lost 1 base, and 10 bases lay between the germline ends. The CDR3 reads CASSDPGEAKNIQYF. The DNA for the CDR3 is TGTGCCAGCAGTGATCCGGGAGAGGCCAAAAACATTCAGTACTTC.

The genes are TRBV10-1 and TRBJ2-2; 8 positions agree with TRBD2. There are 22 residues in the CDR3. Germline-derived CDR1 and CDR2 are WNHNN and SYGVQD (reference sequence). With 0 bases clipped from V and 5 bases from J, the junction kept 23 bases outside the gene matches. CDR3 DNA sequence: TGCGCCAGCAGTGAGTCATTGGGGGTTCACGGACTAGCCGGGAGATCTACCGGGGAGCTGTTTTTT. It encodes CASSESLGVHGLAGRSTGELFF.

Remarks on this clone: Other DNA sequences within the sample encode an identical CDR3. In nucleotides, the CDR3 is TGCGCCAGCAGCTTGGGGGGTTCGGCTGGAAACACCATATATTTT. Translating it yields CASSLGGSAGNTIYF. The rearrangement joins TRBV5-1 to TRBJ1-3; D is unclear. This CDR3 is 15 amino acids long. Germline lookup yields CDR1 SGHRS and CDR2 YFSETQ. V dropped 0 bases and J dropped 2 bases, with 9 bases sitting between them.

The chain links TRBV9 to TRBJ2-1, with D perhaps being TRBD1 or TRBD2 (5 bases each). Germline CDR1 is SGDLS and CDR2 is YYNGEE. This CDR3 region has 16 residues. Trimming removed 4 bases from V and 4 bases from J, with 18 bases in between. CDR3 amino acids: CASSPSQVEGYNEQFF. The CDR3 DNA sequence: TGTGCCAGCAGCCCGAGCCAGGTTGAGGGGTACAATGAGCAGTTCTTC.

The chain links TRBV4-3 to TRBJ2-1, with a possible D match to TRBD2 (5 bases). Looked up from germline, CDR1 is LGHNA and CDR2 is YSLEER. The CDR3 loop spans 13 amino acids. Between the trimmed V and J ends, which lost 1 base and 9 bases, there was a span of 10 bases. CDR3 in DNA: TGCGCCAGCAGCCAAGTCCGGGCGGGTGAGCAGTTCTTC. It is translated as CASSQVRAGEQFF.

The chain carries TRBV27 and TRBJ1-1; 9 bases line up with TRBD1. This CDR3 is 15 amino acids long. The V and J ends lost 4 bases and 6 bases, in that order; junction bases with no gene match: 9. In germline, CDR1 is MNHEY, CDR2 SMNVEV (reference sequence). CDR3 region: CASSSWDREGAEAFF. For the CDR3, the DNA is TGTGCCAGCAGTTCCTGGGACAGGGAAGGCGCTGAAGCTTTCTTT.

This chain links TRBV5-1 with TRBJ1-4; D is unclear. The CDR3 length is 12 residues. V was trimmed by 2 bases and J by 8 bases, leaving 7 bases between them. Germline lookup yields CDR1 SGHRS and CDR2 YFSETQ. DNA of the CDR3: TGCGCCAGCAGCTTCGCCGGCGAAAAACTGTTTTTT. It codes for CASSFAGEKLFF.

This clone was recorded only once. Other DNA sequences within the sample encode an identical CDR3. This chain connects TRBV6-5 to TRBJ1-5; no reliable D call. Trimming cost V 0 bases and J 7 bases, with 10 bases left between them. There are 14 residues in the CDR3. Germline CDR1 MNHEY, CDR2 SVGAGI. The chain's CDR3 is CASSYSRGGQPQHF. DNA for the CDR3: TGTGCCAGCAGTTACTCGCGGGGTGGGCAGCCCCAGCATTTT.

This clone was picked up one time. CDR3 amino acids: CASSLRGLSGGSTDTQYF. CDR3 sequence (DNA): TGTGCCAGCAGCTTAAGAGGCCTATCGGGAGGGAGCACAGATACGCAGTATTTT. The V gene is TRBV7-3, the J gene TRBJ2-3, with 8 bases lining up with TRBD2. V was pared by 1 base and J by 0 bases, with 9 bases of the junction left unmatched. This CDR3 region has 18 residues. Germline V gene sequence: CDR1 SGHTA, CDR2 FQGTGA.

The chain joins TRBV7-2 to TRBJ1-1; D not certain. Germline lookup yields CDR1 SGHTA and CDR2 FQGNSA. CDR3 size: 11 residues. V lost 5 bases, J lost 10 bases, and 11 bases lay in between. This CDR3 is CASSPEVGAFF. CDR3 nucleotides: TGTGCCAGCAGCCCCGAGGTGGGAGCTTTCTTT.

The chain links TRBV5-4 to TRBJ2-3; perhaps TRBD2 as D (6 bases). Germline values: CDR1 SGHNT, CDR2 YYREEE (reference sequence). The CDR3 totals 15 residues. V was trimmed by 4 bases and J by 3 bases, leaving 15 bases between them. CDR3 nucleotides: TGTGCCAGCAGCCTGCGGGATCGGGGTACAGATACGCAGTATTTT. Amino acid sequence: CASSLRDRGTDTQYF. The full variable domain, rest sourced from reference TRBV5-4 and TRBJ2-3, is ETGVTQSPTHLIKTRGQQVTLRCSSQSGHNTVSWYQQALGQGPQFIFQYYREEENGRGNFPPRFSGLQFPNYSSELNVNALELDDSALYLCASSLRDRGTDTQYFGPGTRLTVL.

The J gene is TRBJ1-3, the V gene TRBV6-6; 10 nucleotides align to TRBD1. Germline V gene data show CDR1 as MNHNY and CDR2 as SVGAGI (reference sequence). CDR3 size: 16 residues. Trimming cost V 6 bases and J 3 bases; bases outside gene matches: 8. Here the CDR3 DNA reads TGTGCCAGCAGCAGAGACAGGGGGCGGGATGGAAACACCATATATTTT. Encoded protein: CASSRDRGRDGNTIYF.

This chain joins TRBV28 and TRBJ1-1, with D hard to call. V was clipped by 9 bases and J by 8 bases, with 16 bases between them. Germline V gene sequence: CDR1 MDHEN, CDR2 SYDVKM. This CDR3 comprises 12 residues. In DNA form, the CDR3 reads TGTGCCAGTAACCAACAGTTGCCAGAAGCTTTCTTT. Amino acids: CASNQQLPEAFF.

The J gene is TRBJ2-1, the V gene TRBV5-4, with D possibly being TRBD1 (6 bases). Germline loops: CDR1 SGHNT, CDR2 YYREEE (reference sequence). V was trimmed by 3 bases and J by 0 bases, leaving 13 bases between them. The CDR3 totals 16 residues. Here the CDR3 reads CASSYSPGVSYNEQFF. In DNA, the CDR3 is TGTGCCAGCAGCTATTCCCCAGGGGTCTCCTACAATGAGCAGTTCTTC.

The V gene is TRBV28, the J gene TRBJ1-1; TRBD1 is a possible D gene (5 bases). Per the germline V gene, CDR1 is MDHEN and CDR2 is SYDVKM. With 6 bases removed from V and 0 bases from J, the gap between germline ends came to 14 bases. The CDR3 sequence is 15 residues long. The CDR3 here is CASRPTDTMNTEAFF. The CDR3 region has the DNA TGTGCCAGCAGACCGACAGATACAATGAACACTGAAGCTTTCTTT.

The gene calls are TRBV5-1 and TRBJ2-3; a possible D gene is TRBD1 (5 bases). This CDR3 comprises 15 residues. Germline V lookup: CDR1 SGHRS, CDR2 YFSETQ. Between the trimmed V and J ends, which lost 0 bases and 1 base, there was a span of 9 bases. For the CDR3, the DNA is TGCGCCAGCAGCTTGGACCCACAGGGCACAGATACGCAGTATTTT. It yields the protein CASSLDPQGTDTQYF.

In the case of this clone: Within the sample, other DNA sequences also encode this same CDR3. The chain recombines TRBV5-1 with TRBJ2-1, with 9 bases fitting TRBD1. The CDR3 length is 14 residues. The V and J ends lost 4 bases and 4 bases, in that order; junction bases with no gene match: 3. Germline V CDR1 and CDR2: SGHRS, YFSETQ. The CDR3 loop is CASSLGQGYNEQFF. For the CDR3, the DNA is TGCGCCAGCAGCCTGGGACAGGGATACAATGAGCAGTTCTTC.

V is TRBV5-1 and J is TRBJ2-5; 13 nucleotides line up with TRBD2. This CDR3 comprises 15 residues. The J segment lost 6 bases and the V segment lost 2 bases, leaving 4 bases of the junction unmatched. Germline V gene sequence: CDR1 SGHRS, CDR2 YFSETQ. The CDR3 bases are TGCGCCAGCAGCTTAGGACTAGCGGGAGTTCAGACCCAGTACTTC. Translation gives CASSLGLAGVQTQYF.

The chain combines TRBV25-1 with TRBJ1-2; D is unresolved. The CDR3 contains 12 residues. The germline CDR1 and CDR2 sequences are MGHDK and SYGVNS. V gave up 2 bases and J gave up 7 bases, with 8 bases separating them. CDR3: CASSERDFGYTF. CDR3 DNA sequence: TGTGCCAGCAGTGAAAGGGATTTTGGCTACACCTTC.

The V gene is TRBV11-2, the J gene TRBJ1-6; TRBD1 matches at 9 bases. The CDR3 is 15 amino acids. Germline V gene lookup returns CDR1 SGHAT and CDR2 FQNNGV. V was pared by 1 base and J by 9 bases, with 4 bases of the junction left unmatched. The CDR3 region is CASSLGDRVASPLHF. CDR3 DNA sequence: TGTGCCAGCAGCTTAGGGGACAGGGTAGCTTCACCCCTCCACTTT.

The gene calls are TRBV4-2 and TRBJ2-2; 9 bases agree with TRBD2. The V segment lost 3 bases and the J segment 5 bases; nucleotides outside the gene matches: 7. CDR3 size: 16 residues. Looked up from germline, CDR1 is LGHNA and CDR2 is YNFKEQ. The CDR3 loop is CASSHRLADRTGELFF. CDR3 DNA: TGTGCCAGCAGCCATCGACTAGCGGATCGTACCGGGGAGCTGTTTTTT.

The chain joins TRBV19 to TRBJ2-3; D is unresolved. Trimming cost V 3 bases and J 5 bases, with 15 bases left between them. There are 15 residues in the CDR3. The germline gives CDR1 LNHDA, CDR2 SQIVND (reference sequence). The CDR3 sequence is CASSMPRAPIDTQYF. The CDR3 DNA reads TGTGCCAGTAGTATGCCCCGAGCCCCGATAGATACGCAGTATTTT.